Listed here are 8 T cell receptor beta chains from one sample, sequenced in a study of regulatory T cells in long-lasting Graves disease. Library construction for TCR beta used iRepertoire HTBI primers and Arm-PCR of CDR3 regions. TCRdb independently ran MiXCR on the multiplex PCR reads; one entry per CDR3 protein. The sample has roughly 610,000 distinct CDR3 sequences; around 15% are singletons. Time point meaning: newly diagnosed GD, antithyroid drugs for less than 3 months. PBMC RNA was the source of the TCR library. The sample also formed part of further work on T cells in Graves' hyperthyroidism and ophthalmopathy.

The sample in question was peripheral blood mononuclear cells (PBMCs), obtained at new diagnosis, from a patient treated with antithyroid drugs. These receptors originate from a man aged 18 to 30 with Graves disease.

This clonotype was found a few times. The chain has TRBV20-1 and TRBJ2-7; D is perhaps TRBD1 (7 bases). Trimming pared 2 bases from V and 5 bases from J, leaving 19 bases between. CDR3 length: 15 residues. The germline gives CDR1 DFQATT, CDR2 SNEGSKA (reference sequence). The CDR3 sequence: CSARLLFTGEDEQYF. The CDR3, as DNA: TGCAGTGCTAGACTTTTGTTCACAGGGGAGGACGAGCAGTACTTC.

The gene calls are TRBV30 and TRBJ1-5, with 11 positions matching TRBD1. CDR1 is GTSNPN and CDR2 is SVGIG in the germline V gene (reference sequence). The CDR3 spans 14 residues. Losses at the gene ends were 2 bases for V and 5 bases for J; bases not matched to a gene: 2. The CDR3 DNA follows: TGTGCCTGGAGTCGGGACAGGGGGGATCAGCCCCAGCATTTT. Translation gives CAWSRDRGDQPQHF.

This clonotype was counted many times. The chain recombines TRBV7-9 with TRBJ2-5, with D unclear. Trimming cost V 6 bases and J 5 bases, with 10 bases left between them. Per germline, CDR1 SEHNR and CDR2 FQNEAQ (reference sequence). The CDR3 loop spans 12 amino acids. Here the CDR3 reads CASRDVSETQYF. The CDR3 DNA is TGTGCCAGCAGAGACGTGAGCGAGACCCAGTACTTC. Drawing the rest from reference TRBV7-9 and TRBJ2-5, the complete variable domain is DTGVSQNPRHKITKRGQNVTFRCDPISEHNRLYWYRQTLGQGPEFLTYFQNEAQLEKSRLLSDRFSAERPKGSFSTLEIQRTEQGDSAMYLCASRDVSETQYFGPGTRLLVL.

This clonotype appeared many times. The V call is TRBV7-2, the J call TRBJ2-7; tentatively, D is TRBD2 (6 bases). The CDR3 contains 14 residues. The ends were cut back, 5 bases at V and 7 bases at J, with 18 bases in the middle. Germline V gene lookup returns CDR1 SGHTA and CDR2 FQGNSA. CDR3 DNA sequence: TGTGCCAGCAGCAAGTCCCGGCCCGCGGGGGAGCAGTACTTC. It codes for CASSKSRPAGEQYF. Complete variable domain (other parts from reference TRBV7-2 and TRBJ2-7): GAGVSQSPSNKVTEKGKDVELRCDPISGHTALYWYRQSLGQGLEFLIYFQGNSAPDKSGLPSDRFSAERTGGSVSTLTIQRTQQEDSAVYLCASSKSRPAGEQYFGPGTRLTVT.

This clonotype appeared many times. The chain recombines TRBV28 with TRBJ2-7, with 8 bases lining up with TRBD2. Germline V gene sequence: CDR1 MDHEN, CDR2 SYDVKM. The ends lost 6 bases at V and 7 bases at J; junction bases unmatched: 23. The CDR3 has 18 amino acids. Here the CDR3 reads CASSPADSGTTWAREQYF. DNA for the CDR3: TGTGCCAGCAGCCCCGCGGATAGCGGGACCACCTGGGCCCGGGAGCAGTACTTC.

This clonotype has more than one count but fewer than ten. The chain employs TRBV28 and TRBJ1-1, with 8 positions matching TRBD1. CDR3 length equals 17 residues. CDR1 and CDR2 from the germline V gene are MDHEN and SYDVKM. Trimming at V came to 2 bases and at J to 4 bases, leaving 12 bases not matched to a gene. The CDR3 DNA follows: TGTGCCAGCAGTTTAGGTGGCAGGGGGCGGTTCGGCACTGAAGCTTTCTTT. Its protein product is CASSLGGRGRFGTEAFF.

The rearrangement joins TRBV7-9 to TRBJ2-7; 8 bases are a match to TRBD1. The V gene end was trimmed by 2 bases and the J gene end by 4 bases; junction bases not matched to a gene: 4. Germline V lookup: CDR1 SEHNR, CDR2 FQNEAQ (reference sequence). The length of the CDR3 is 14 residues. Here the CDR3 reads CASSLLDRVYEQYF. The CDR3 DNA reads TGTGCCAGCAGCTTACTGGACAGGGTATACGAGCAGTACTTC.

This clonotype was seen repeatedly, ten times or more. The CDR3 here is CASSWWLETSPTEGNEQYF. The CDR3 DNA is TGTGCCAGCAGCTGGTGGCTTGAGACTAGCCCTACTGAGGGTAACGAGCAGTACTTC. This chain links TRBV7-2 with TRBJ2-7; 7 nucleotides line up with TRBD2. The germline V gene has CDR1 SGHTA and CDR2 FQGNSA. This CDR3 has 19 residues. V shed 4 bases, J shed 5 bases, and the junction held 23 bases outside the gene matches.